This TCR beta chain was recorded in a study of Tregs in tolerant kidney transplant recipients. Related graft donors supplied nonmyeloablative bone marrow transplants, and mixed chimerism was transient. As regards this clone: Its specificity is not known.

The method was immunoSEQ multiplex PCR; TCRdb's version includes in-frame clones alone and lacks a portion of them. The data show roughly 64,000 clones, about 87% seen once. Trimming removed 6 bases from V and 0 bases from J, with 15 bases in between. Per the germline V gene, CDR1 is MGHDK and CDR2 is SYGVNS. The CDR3 contains 16 residues. Study-wide points: The small number of patients limits these findings pending further validation.

The sequenced sample was CD4+ T cells from blood (PBMCs), obtained 6 months after the transplant. This sequence originates from a human patient who received a combined kidney and bone marrow transplant. Some T cells here may be from the graft donor. The chain joins TRBV25-1 to TRBJ1-5, with no clear D. CDR3 nucleotides: TGTGCCAGCAGACCCACCCTCGGCGGTAGCAATCAGCCCCAGCATTTT. Its protein is CASRPTLGGSNQPQHF. Using reference TRBV25-1 and TRBJ1-5 for the parts outside the CDR3, the full variable domain is EADIYQTPRYLVIGTGKKITLECSQTMGHDKMYWYQQDPGMELHLIHYSYGVNSTEKGDLSSESTVSRIRTEHFPLTLESARPSHTSQYLCASRPTLGGSNQPQHFGDGTRLSIL.